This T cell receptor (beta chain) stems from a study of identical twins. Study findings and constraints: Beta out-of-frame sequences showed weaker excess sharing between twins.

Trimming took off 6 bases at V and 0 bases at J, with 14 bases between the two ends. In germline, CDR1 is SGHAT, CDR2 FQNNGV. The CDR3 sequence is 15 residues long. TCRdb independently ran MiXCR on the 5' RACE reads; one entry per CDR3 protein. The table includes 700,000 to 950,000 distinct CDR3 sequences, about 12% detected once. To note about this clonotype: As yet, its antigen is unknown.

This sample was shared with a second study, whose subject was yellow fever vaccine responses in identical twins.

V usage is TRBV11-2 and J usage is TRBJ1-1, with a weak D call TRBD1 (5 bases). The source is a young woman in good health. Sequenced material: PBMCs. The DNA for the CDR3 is TGTGCCAGCAGTTTAAAGGGACCACTGAACACTGAAGCTTTCTTT. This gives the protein CASSLKGPLNTEAFF.